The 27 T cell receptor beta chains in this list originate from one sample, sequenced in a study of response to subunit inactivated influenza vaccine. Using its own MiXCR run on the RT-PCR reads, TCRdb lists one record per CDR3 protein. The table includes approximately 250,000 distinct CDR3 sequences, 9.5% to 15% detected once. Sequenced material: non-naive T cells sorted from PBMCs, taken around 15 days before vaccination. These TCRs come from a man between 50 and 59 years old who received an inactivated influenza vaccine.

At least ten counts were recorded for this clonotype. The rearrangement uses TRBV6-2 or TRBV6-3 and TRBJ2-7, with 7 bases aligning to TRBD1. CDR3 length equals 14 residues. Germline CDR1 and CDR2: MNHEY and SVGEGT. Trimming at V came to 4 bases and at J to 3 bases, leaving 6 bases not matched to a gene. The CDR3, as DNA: TGTGCCAGCAGTTCGGGACAGCTGCGCTACGAGCAGTACTTC. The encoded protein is CASSSGQLRYEQYF.

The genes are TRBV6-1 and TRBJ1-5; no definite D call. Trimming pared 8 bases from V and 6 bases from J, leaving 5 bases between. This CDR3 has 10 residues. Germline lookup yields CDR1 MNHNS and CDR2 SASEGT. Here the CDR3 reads CASGLQPQHF. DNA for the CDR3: TGTGCCAGCGGGCTTCAGCCCCAGCATTTT.

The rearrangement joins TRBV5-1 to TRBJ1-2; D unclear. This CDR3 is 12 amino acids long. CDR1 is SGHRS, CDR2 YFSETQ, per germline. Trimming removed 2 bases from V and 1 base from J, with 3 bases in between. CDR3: CASSFDNYGYTF. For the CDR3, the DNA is TGCGCCAGCAGCTTTGATAACTATGGCTACACCTTC.

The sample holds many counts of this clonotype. In DNA, the CDR3 is TGTGCCAGCAGGGACCAGACAGGGTGGTACGAGCAGTACTTC. Its translation is CASRDQTGWYEQYF. This chain connects TRBV28 to TRBJ2-7; 7 bases are shared with TRBD1. V lost 6 bases, J lost 4 bases, and 9 bases stayed unmatched. The germline CDR1 and CDR2 sequences are MDHEN and SYDVKM. The CDR3 is 14 amino acids.

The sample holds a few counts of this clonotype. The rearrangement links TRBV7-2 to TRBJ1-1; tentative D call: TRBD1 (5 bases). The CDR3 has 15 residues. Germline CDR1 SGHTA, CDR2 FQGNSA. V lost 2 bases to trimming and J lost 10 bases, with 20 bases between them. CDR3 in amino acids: CASSLIGSGPEGAFF. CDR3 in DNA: TGTGCCAGCAGCTTAATAGGATCAGGGCCCGAGGGAGCTTTCTTT.

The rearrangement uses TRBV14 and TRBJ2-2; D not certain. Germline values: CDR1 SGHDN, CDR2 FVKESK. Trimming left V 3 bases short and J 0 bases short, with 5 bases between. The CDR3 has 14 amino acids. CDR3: CASSHGANTGELFF. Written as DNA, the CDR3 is TGTGCCAGCAGCCACGGAGCGAACACCGGGGAGCTGTTTTTT.

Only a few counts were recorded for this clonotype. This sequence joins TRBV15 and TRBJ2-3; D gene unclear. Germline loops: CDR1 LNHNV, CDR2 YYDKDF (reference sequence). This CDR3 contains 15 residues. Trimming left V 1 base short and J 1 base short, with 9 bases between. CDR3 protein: CATSRGTTRTDTQYF. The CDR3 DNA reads TGTGCCACCAGCAGAGGAACGACTCGCACAGATACGCAGTATTTT. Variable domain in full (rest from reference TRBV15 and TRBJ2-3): DAMVIQNPRYQVTQFGKPVTLSCSQTLNHNVMYWYQQKSSQAPKLLFHYYDKDFNNEADTPDNFQSRRPNTSFCFLDIRSPGLGDTAMYLCATSRGTTRTDTQYFGPGTRLTVL.

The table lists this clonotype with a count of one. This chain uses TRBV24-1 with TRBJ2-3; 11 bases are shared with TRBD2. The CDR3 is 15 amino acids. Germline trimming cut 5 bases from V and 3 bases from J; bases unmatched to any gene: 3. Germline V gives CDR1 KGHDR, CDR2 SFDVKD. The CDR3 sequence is CATSARLAGTDTQYF. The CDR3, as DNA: TGTGCCACCAGTGCAAGACTAGCGGGAACAGATACGCAGTATTTT.

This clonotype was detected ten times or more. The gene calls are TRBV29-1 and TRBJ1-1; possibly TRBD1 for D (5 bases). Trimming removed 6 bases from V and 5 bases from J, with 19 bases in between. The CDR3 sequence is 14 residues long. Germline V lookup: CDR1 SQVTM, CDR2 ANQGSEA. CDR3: CSVRRDFPSTEAFF. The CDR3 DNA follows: TGCAGCGTGCGCCGGGACTTCCCGAGTACTGAAGCTTTCTTT.

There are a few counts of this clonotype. This CDR3 is CASSLAVWSTEAFF. CDR3 bases: TGTGCCAGCAGCTTAGCGGTTTGGAGCACTGAAGCTTTCTTT. The rearrangement links TRBV7-2 to TRBJ1-1; no clear D. Deletions cut 0 bases from V and 4 bases from J, with 9 bases between. The CDR3 spans 14 residues. Germline V gives CDR1 SGHTA, CDR2 FQGNSA.

The CDR3 DNA is TGTGCCAGCAGTCGTATCGCAGGGTATGGCTACACCTTC. Its translation: CASSRIAGYGYTF. V gene TRBV28 combines with J gene TRBJ1-2, with D perhaps TRBD1 (5 bases). V gave up 5 bases and J gave up 5 bases, with 12 bases separating them. The CDR3 has 13 amino acids. Germline V gene data show CDR1 as MDHEN and CDR2 as SYDVKM.

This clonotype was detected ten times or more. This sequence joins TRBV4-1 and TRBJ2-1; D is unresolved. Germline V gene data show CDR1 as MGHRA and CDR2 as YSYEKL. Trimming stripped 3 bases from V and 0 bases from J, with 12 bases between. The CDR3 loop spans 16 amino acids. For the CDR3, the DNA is TGCGCCAGCAGCCACGACCACCCGAGCTCCTACAATGAGCAGTTCTTC. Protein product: CASSHDHPSSYNEQFF.

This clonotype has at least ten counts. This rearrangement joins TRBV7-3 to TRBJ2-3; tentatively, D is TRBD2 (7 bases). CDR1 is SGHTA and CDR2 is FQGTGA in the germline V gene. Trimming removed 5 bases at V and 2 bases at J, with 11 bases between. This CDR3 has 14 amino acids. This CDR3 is CASSRRGATDTQYF. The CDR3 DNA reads TGTGCCAGCAGCCGCCGGGGGGCCACAGATACGCAGTATTTT.

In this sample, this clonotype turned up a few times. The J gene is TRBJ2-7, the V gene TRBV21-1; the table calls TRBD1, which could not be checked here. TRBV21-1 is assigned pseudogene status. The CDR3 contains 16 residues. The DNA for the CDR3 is TGTGCCAGCAGCAAAGTTATAAGGGGGATTAGAGACGAGCAGTACTTC. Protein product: CASSKVIRGIRDEQYF.

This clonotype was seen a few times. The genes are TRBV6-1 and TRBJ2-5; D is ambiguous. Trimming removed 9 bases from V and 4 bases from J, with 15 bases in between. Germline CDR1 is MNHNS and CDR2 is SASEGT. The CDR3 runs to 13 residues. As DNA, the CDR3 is TGTGCCAGTTCCCTGGGTCGTAGAGAGACCCAGTACTTC. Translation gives CASSLGRRETQYF.

In DNA form, the CDR3 reads TGTGCCAGCAGTTACGGGACAGGGGGCAAGCAGGGAGATACGCAGTATTTT. Its translation: CASSYGTGGKQGDTQYF. The chain employs TRBV6-5 and TRBJ2-3; 12 bases agree with TRBD1. Germline CDR1 reads MNHEY; CDR2 reads SVGAGI. The ends lost 2 bases at V and 5 bases at J; junction bases unmatched: 8. This CDR3 contains 17 residues.

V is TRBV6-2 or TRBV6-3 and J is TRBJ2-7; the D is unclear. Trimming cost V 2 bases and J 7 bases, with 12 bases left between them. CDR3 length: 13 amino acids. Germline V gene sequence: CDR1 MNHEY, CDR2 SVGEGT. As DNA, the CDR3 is TGTGCCAGCAGTTACCTTCCGGATAGTGAGCAGTACTTC. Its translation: CASSYLPDSEQYF.

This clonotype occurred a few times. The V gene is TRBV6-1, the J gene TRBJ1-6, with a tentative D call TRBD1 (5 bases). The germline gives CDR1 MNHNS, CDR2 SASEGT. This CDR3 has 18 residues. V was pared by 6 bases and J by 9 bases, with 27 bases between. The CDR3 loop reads CASSQQSKTAVNFSPLHF. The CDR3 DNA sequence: TGTGCCAGCAGCCAACAATCCAAGACAGCCGTAAATTTTTCACCCCTCCACTTT.

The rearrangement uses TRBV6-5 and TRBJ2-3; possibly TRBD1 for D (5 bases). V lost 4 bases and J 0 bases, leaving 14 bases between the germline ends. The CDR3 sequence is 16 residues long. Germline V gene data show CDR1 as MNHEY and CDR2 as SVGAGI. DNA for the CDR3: TGTGCCAGCAGTTTAAGACAGTCCGCTAGCACAGATACGCAGTATTTT. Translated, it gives CASSLRQSASTDTQYF.

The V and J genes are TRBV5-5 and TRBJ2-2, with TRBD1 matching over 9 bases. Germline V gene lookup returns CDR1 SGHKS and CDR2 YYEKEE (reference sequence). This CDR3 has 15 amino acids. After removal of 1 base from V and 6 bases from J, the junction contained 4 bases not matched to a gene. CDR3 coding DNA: TGTGCCAGCAGCTTGCGACAGGGGGTCTCCGGGGAGCTGTTTTTT. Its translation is CASSLRQGVSGELFF. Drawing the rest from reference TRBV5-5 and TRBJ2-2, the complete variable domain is DAGVTQSPTHLIKTRGQQVTLRCSPISGHKSVSWYQQVLGQGPQFIFQYYEKEERGRGNFPDRFSARQFPNYSSELNVNALLLGDSALYLCASSLRQGVSGELFFGEGSRLTVL.

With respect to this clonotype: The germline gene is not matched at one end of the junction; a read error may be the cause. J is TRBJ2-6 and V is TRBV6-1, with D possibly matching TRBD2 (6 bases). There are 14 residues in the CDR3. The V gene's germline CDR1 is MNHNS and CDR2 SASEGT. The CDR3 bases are TGTGCCACCGGAGGGGCGGCTGGGGCCAGCGTCCTGACTTTC. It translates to CATGGAAGASVLTF.

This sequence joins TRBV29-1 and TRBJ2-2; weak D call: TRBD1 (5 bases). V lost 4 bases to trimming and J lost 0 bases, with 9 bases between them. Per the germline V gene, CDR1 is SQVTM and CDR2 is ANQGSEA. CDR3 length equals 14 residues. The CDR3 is CSVGQGSNTGELFF. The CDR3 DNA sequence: TGCAGCGTTGGCCAGGGATCGAACACCGGGGAGCTGTTTTTT.

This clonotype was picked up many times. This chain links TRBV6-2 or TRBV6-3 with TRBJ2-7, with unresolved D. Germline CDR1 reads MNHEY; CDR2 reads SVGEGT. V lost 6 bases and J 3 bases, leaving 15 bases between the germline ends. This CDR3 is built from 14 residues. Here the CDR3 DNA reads TGTGCCAGCAGGGTGAGACGGAACTACTACGAGCAGTACTTC. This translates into CASRVRRNYYEQYF.

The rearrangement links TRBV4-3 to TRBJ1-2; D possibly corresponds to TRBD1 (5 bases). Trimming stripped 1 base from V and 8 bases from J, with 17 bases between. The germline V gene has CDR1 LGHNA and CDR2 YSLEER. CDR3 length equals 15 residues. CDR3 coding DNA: TGCGCCAGCAGCCAAGTGGTGGGGCAGAGGGACGGCTACACCTTC. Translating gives CASSQVVGQRDGYTF.

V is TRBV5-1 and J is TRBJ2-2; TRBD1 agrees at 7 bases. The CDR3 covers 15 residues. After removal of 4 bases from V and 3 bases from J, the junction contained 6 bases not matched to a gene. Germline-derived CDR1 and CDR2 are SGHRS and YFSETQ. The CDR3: CASSRLTGDTGELFF. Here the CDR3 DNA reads TGCGCCAGCAGCCGCCTCACAGGGGACACCGGGGAGCTGTTTTTT.

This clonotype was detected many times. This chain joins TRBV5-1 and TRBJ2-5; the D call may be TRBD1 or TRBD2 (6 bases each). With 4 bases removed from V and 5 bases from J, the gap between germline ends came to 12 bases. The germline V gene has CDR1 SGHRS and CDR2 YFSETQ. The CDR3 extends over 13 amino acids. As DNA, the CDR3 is TGCGCCAGCAGCCCGGGGGCGAGGGAGACCCAGTACTTC. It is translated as CASSPGARETQYF.

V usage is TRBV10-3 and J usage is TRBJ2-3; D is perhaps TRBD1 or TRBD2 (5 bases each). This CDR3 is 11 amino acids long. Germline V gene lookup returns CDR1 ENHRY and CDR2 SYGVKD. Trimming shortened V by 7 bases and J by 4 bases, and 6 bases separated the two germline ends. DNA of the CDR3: TGTGCCATCATGGGGGCAGATACGCAGTATTTT. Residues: CAIMGADTQYF.